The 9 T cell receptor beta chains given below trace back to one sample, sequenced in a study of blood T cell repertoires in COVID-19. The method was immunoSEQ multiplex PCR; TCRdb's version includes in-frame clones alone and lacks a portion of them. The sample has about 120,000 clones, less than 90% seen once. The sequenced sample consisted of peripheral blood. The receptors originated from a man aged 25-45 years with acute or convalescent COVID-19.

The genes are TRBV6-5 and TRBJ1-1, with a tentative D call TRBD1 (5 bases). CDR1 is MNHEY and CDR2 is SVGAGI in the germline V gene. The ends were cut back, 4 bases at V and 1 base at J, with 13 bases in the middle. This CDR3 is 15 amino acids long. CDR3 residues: CASSLSGDRNTEAFF. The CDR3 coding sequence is TGTGCCAGCAGTTTATCGGGGGACCGGAACACTGAAGCTTTCTTT.

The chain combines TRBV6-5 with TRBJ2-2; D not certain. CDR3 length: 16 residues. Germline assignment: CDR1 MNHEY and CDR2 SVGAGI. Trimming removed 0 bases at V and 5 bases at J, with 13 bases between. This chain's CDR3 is CASSYSTARGTGELFF. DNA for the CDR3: TGTGCCAGCAGTTACTCGACTGCGAGAGGAACCGGGGAGCTGTTTTTT.

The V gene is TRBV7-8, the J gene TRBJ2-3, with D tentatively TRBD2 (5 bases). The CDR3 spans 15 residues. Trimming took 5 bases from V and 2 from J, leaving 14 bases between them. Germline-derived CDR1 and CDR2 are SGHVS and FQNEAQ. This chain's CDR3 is CASSTRGEATDTQYF. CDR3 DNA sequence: TGTGCCAGCAGCACACGGGGAGAGGCCACAGATACGCAGTATTTT.

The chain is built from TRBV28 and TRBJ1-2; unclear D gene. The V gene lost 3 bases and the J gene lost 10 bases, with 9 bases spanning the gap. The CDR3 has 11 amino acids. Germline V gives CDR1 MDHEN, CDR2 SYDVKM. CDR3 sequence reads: CASSLEETYTF. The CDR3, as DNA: TGTGCCAGCAGTTTGGAGGAAACCTACACCTTC.

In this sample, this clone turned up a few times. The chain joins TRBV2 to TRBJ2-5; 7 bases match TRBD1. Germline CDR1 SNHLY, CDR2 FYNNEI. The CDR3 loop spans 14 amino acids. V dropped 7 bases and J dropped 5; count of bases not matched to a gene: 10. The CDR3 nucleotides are TGTGCCAGCACCGAGGAGACAGGGTCGGAGACCCAGTACTTC. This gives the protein CASTEETGSETQYF.

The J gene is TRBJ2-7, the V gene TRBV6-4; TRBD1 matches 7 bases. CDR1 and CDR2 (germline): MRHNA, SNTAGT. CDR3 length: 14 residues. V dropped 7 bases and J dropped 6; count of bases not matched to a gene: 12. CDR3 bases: TGTGCCAGCAAAGGAACAGGGGTCAGATGCGAGCAGTACGTC. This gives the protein CASKGTGVRCEQYV.

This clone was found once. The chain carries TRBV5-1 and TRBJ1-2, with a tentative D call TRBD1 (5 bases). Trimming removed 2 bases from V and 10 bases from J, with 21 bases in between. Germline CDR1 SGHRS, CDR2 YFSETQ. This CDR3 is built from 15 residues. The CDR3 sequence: CASSFQGGNYAVYTF. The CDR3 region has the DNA TGCGCCAGCAGCTTTCAGGGCGGGAATTATGCTGTCTACACCTTC.

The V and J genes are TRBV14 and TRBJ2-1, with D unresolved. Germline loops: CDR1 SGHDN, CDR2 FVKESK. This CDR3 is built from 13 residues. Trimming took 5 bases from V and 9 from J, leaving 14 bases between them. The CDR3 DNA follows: TGTGCCAGCAGCGTCCCTAGGTTTGGTGAGCAGTTCTTC. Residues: CASSVPRFGEQFF.

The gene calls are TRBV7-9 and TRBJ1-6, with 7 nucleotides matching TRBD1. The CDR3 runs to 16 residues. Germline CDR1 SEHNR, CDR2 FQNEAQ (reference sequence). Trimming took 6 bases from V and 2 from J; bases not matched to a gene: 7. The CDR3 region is CASSSQGEPYNSPLHF. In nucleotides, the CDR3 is TGTGCCAGCAGTTCTCAGGGGGAACCCTATAATTCACCCCTCCACTTT.